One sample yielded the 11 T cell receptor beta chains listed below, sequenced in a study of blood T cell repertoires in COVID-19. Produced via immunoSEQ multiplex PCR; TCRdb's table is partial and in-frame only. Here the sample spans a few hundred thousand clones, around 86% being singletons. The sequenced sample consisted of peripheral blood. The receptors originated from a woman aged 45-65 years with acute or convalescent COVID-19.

For the CDR3, the DNA is TGCGCCAGTAGGGATTTTCCAGGGAACGAGCAGTACTTC. Its protein product is CASRDFPGNEQYF. The chain joins TRBV5-1 to TRBJ2-7, with D possibly matching TRBD1 (5 bases). The V end lost 8 bases, the J end lost 5 bases, and 17 bases lay between the germline ends. The CDR3 has 13 amino acids. Germline CDR1 reads SGHRS; CDR2 reads YFSETQ.

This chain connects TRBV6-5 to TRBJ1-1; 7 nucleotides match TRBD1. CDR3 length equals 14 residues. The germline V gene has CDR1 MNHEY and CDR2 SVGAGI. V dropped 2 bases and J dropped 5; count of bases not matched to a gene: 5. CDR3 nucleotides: TGTGCCAGCAGTTACCCGGGACAGACGACTGAAGCTTTCTTT. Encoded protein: CASSYPGQTTEAFF.

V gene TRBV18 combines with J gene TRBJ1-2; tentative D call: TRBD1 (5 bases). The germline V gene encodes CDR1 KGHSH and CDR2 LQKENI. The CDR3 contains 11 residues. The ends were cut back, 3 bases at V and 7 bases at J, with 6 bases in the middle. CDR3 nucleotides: TGTGCCAGCTCACCCAGGGTTGGCTACACCTTC. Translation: CASSPRVGYTF. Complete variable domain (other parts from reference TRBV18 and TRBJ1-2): NAGVMQNPRHLVRRRGQEARLRCSPMKGHSHVYWYRQLPEEGLKFMVYLQKENIIDESGMPKERFSAEFPKEGPSILRIQQVVRGDSAAYFCASSPRVGYTFGSGTRLTVV.

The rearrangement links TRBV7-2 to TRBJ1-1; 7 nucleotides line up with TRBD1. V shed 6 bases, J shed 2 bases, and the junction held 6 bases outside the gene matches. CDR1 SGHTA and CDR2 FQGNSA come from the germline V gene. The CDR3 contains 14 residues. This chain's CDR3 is CASRRQGSNTEAFF. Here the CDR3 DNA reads TGTGCCAGCAGAAGACAGGGATCCAACACTGAAGCTTTCTTT.

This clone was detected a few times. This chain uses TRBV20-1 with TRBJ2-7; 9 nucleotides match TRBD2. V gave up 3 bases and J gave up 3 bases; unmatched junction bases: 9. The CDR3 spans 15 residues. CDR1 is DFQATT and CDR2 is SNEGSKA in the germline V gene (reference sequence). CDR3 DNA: TGCAGTGCTAGTAGGCTAGCGGGATGGAGCTACGAGCAGTACTTC. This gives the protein CSASRLAGWSYEQYF.

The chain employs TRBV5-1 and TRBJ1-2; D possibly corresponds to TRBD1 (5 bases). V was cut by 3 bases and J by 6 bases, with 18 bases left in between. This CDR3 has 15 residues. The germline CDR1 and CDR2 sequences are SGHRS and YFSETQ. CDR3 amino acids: CASSSLGASVHGYTF. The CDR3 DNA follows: TGCGCCAGCAGCTCCTTAGGGGCGTCAGTGCATGGCTACACCTTC.

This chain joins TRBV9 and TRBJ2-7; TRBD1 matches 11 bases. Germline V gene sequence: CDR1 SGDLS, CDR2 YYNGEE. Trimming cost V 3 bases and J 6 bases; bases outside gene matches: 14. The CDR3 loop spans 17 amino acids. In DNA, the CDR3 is TGTGCCAGCAGCGCCTCCCGGACAGGGGGCTTTGTCCTCGAGCAGTACTTC. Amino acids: CASSASRTGGFVLEQYF.

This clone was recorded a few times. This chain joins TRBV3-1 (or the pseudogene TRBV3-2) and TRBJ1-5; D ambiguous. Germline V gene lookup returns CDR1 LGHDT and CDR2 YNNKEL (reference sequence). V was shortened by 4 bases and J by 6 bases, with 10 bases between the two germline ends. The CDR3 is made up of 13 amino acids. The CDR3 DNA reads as TGTGCCAGCAGCCTCGGAGTTCTTCAGCCCCAGCATTTT. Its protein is CASSLGVLQPQHF.

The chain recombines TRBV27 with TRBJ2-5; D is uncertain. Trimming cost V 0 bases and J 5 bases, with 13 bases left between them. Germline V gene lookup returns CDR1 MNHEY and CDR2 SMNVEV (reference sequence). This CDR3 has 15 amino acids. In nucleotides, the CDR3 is TGTGCCAGCAGTTTATCGGGCCGAGTCCTGGAGACCCAGTACTTC. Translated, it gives CASSLSGRVLETQYF.

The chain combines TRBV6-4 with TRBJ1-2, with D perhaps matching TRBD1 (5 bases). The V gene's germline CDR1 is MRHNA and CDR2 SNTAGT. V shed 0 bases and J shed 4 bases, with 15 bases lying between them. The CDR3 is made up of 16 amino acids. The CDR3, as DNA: TGTGCCAGCAGTGACTCGTTAGCAGGGAAACTCTATGGCTACACCTTC. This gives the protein CASSDSLAGKLYGYTF.

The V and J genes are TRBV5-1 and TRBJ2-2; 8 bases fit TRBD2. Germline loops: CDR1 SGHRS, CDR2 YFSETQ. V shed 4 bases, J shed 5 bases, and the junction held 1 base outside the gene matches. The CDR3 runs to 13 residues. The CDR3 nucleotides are TGCGCCAGCAGCGCTAGCGGGACCGGGGAGCTGTTTTTT. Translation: CASSASGTGELFF.